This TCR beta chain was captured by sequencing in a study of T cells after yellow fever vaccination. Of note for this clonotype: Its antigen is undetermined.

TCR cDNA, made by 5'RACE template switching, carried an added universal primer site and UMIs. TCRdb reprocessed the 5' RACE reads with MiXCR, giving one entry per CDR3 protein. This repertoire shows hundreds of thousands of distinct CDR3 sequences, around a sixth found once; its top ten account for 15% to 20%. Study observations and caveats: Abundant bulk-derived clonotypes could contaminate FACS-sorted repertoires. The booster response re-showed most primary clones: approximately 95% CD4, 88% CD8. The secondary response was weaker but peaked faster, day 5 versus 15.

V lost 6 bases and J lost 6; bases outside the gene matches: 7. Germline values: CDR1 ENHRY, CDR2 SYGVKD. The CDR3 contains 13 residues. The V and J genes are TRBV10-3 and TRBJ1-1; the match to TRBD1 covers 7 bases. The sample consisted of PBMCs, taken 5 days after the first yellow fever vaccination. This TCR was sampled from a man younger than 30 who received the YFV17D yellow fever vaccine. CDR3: CAIREGTAPEAFF. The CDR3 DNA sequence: TGTGCCATCAGAGAAGGGACAGCCCCTGAAGCTTTCTTT.